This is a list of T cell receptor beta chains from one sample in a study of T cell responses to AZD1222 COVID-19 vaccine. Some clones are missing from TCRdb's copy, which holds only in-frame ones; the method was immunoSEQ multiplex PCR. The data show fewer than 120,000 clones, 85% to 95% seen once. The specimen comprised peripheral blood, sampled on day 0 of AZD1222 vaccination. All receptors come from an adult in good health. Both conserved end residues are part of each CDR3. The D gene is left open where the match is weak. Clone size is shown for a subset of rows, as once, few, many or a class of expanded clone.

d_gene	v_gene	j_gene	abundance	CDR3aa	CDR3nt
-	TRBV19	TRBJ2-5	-	CASSINWGAETQYF	TGTGCCAGTAGTATAAATTGGGGGGCGGAGACCCAGTACTTC
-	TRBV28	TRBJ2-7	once	CASSLDGTLGNF	TGTGCCAGCAGTTTAGACGGGACCCTCGGGAACTTC
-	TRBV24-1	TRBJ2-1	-	CATSVAGIGEQFF	TGTGCCACCAGTGTCGCAGGGATAGGTGAGCAGTTCTTC
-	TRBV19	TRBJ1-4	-	CASRASGGANEKLFF	TGTGCCAGTAGAGCGTCAGGAGGAGCTAATGAAAAACTGTTTTTT
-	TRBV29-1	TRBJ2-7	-	CSAMDSSYEQYF	TGCAGCGCCATGGACAGTTCCTACGAGCAGTACTTC
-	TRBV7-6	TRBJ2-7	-	CASSVGLIYEQYF	TGTGCCAGCAGCGTAGGACTGATCTACGAGCAGTACTTC
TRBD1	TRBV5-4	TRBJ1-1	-	CASRLGQGPTEAFF	TGTGCCAGCAGACTGGGACAGGGGCCCACTGAAGCTTTCTTT
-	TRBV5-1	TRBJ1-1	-	CASRLQLNTEAFF	TGCGCCAGCAGGCTACAGTTGAACACTGAAGCTTTCTTT
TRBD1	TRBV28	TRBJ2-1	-	CASSLCPGTGSYNEQFF	TGTGCCAGCAGTTTATGCCCAGGGACAGGGTCCTACAATGAGCAGTTCTTC
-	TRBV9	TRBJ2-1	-	CASSVDRDFYNEQFF	TGTGCCAGCAGCGTAGACAGGGATTTCTACAATGAGCAGTTCTTC
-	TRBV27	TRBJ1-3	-	CASSLMGGNTIYF	TGTGCCAGCAGTTTGATGGGGGGAAACACCATATATTTT
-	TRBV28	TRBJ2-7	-	CASRSLDEQYF	TGTGCCAGCAGGTCCCTGGACGAGCAGTACTTC
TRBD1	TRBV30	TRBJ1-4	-	CACTEDRGLEKLFF	TGTGCCTGCACCGAGGACAGGGGGCTTGAAAAACTGTTTTTT
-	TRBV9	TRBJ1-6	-	CASSVANTPYAGLTTNSPLHF	TGTGCCAGCAGCGTAGCCAACACCCCCTACGCGGGGCTGACTACTAATTCACCCCTCCACTTT
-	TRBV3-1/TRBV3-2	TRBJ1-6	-	CASSQGNRGNSPLHF	TGTGCCAGCAGCCAAGGAAACCGGGGTAATTCACCCCTCCACTTT
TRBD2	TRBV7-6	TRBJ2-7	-	CASSSRSSGAVVEQYF	TGTGCCAGCAGCTCCCGTTCGAGCGGGGCAGTGGTCGAGCAGTACTTC
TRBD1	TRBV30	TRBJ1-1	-	CAWRWTGEAFF	TGTGCCTGGAGGTGGACAGGAGAAGCTTTCTTT
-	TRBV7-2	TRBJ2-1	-	CASSLRTEISYNEQFF	TGTGCCAGCAGCCTTCGTACTGAAATCTCCTACAATGAGCAGTTCTTC
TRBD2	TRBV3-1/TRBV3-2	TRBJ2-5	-	CASSPRRLAGRYQETQYF	TGTGCCAGCAGCCCTAGGAGACTAGCGGGAAGGTACCAAGAGACCCAGTACTTC
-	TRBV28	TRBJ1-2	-	CASTGADSTDYGYTF	TGTGCCAGCACCGGGGCCGACTCCACAGATTATGGCTACACCTTC
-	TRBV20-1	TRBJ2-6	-	CSASTSGASGANVLTF	TGCAGTGCTAGTACCTCAGGCGCCTCTGGGGCCAACGTCCTGACTTTC
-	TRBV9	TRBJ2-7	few	CASSVGLIYEQYF	TGTGCCAGCAGCGTAGGGCTGATCTACGAGCAGTACTTC
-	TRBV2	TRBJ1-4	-	CASRVDSTTNEKLFF	TGTGCCAGCAGGGTAGACAGCACAACTAATGAAAAACTGTTTTTT
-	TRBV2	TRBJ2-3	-	CASSGDTQYF	TGTGCCAGCAGTGGAGATACGCAGTATTTT
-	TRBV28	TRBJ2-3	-	CASSSLGRPSTDTQYF	TGTGCCAGCAGTTCCCTCGGCAGGCCTAGCACAGATACGCAGTATTTT
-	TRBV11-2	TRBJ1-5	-	CASSNPNQPQHF	TGTGCCAGCAGCAACCCGAATCAGCCCCAGCATTTT
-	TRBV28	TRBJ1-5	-	CASSSGRPQHF	TGTGCCAGCAGTTCGGGGCGGCCCCAGCATTTT
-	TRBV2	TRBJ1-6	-	CASRIQGGSYNSPLHF	TGTGCCAGCAGGATCCAGGGCGGCTCTTATAATTCACCCCTCCACTTT
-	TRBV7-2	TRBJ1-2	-	CASSLGVRHEVPGAYGYTF	TGTGCCAGCAGCTTAGGAGTACGACACGAGGTACCCGGGGCCTATGGCTACACCTTC
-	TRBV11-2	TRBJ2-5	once	CASSATGPRWETQYF	TGTGCCAGCAGCGCGACCGGGCCCAGGTGGGAGACCCAGTACTTC
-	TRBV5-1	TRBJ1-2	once	CASSLDNHSYGYTF	TGCGCCAGCAGCTTGGATAATCATAGCTATGGCTACACCTTC
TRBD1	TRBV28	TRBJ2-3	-	CASRGSSGQGADTQYF	TGTGCCAGCAGGGGTAGTTCGGGACAGGGCGCAGATACGCAGTATTTT